This T cell receptor beta chain was recorded in a study of blood T cell repertoires in COVID-19. The germline gives CDR1 SQVTM, CDR2 ANQGSEA. The CDR3 is made up of 19 amino acids. V gave up 6 bases and J gave up 1 base; unmatched junction bases: 23. Produced via immunoSEQ multiplex PCR; TCRdb's table is partial and in-frame only. Among 100,000 to 150,000 clones listed, about 85% were seen once. The sample was peripheral blood. The J gene is TRBJ1-1, the V gene TRBV29-1, with TRBD1 matching over 7 bases. This receptor was obtained from a man aged 70-80 years with acute or convalescent COVID-19. CDR3 in amino acids: CSVGNSVRGAHTGNTEAFF. The CDR3 DNA sequence: TGCAGCGTGGGCAACAGTGTCAGGGGGGCGCATACGGGGAACACTGAAGCTTTCTTT.